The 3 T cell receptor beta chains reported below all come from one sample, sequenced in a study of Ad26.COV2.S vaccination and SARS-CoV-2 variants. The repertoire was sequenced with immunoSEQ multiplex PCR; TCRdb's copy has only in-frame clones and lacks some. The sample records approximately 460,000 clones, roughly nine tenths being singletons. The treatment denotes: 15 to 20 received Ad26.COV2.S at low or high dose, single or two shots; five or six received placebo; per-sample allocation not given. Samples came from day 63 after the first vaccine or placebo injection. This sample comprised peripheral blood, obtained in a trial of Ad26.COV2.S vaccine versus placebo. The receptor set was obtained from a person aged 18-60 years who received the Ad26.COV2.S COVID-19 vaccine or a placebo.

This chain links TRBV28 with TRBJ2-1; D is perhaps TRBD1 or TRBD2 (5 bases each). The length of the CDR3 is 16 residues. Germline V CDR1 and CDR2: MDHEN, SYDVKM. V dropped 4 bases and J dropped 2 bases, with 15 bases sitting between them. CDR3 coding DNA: TGTGCCAGCAGTTCAACGGGACGGCCCCCCTACAATGAGCAGTTCTTC. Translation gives CASSSTGRPPYNEQFF. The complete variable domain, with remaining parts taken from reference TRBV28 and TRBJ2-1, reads DVKVTQSSRYLVKRTGEKVFLECVQDMDHENMFWYRQDPGLGLRLIYFSYDVKMKEKGDIPEGYSVSREKKERFSLILESASTNQTSMYLCASSSTGRPPYNEQFFGPGTRLTVL.

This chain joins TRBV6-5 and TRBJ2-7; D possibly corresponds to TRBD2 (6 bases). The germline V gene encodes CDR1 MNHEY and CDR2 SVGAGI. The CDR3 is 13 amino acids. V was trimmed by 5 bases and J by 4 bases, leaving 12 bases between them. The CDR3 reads CASSLGGRYEQYF. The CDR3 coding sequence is TGTGCCAGCAGTCTGGGGGGAAGGTACGAGCAGTACTTC.

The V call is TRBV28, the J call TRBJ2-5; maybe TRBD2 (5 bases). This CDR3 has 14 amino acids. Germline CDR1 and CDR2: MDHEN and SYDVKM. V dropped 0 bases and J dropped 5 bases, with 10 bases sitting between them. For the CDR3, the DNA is TGTGCCAGCAGTTTATGGGGGTCGGGGGAGACCCAGTACTTC. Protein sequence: CASSLWGSGETQYF.